The 26 T cell receptor beta chains below were found in one sample sequenced in a study of PD-1 blockade in classical Hodgkin lymphoma. Assay: immunoSEQ multiplex PCR; the TCRdb copy retains only in-frame clones and omits some. This sample has about 72,000 clones, with 85% to 95% found just once. The patients all showed relapse after autologous stem cell transplantation, while their brentuximab vedotin exposure varied. Sequenced here: peripheral blood mononuclear cells (PBMCs), sampled at baseline. The receptor source for this set is a human donor with classical Hodgkin lymphoma.

The chain links TRBV27 to TRBJ2-6; D is uncertain. Germline V gene sequence: CDR1 MNHEY, CDR2 SMNVEV (reference sequence). The CDR3 is made up of 13 amino acids. Trimming stripped 3 bases from V and 5 bases from J, with 5 bases between. CDR3 loop: CASSFLRANVLTF. The CDR3 bases are TGTGCCAGCAGTTTCCTTAGGGCCAACGTCCTGACTTTC.

The chain employs TRBV9 and TRBJ1-2, with D unresolved. CDR3 length equals 14 residues. Trimming shortened V by 0 bases and J by 3 bases, and 9 bases separated the two germline ends. Germline values: CDR1 SGDLS, CDR2 YYNGEE. The CDR3 sequence is CASSVDWLDYGYTF. The DNA of the CDR3 is TGTGCCAGCAGCGTAGACTGGTTGGACTATGGCTACACCTTC.

This chain connects TRBV9 to TRBJ2-5; 12 bases are shared with TRBD1. Germline V lookup: CDR1 SGDLS, CDR2 YYNGEE. V dropped 2 bases and J dropped 2; count of bases not matched to a gene: 10. The length of the CDR3 is 18 residues. CDR3 DNA: TGTGCCAGCAGCGTCCTCCCCGGGACAGGGGGCTTGCAAGAGACCCAGTACTTC. This gives the protein CASSVLPGTGGLQETQYF.

The J gene is TRBJ2-7, the V gene TRBV11-2; 8 bases align to TRBD2. The V gene end was trimmed by 5 bases and the J gene end by 6 bases; junction bases not matched to a gene: 9. The CDR3 contains 14 residues. CDR1 is SGHAT and CDR2 is FQNNGV in the germline V gene. Here the CDR3 reads CASSPDPGTSEQYF. The CDR3 nucleotides read TGTGCCAGCAGCCCCGATCCCGGGACTAGCGAGCAGTACTTC.

This clone turned up a few times. This chain connects TRBV6-1 to TRBJ2-2, with D maybe TRBD1 (5 bases). V lost 0 bases and J 3 bases, leaving 11 bases between the germline ends. Germline assignment: CDR1 MNHNS and CDR2 SASEGT. The CDR3 loop spans 16 amino acids. The CDR3 here is CASSEARQSYTGELFF. The CDR3 DNA sequence: TGTGCCAGCAGTGAAGCGCGACAGTCGTACACCGGGGAGCTGTTTTTT.

The chain joins TRBV11-3 to TRBJ1-3; 8 bases are shared with TRBD1. CDR1 is SGHNT, CDR2 YENEEA, per germline. The length of the CDR3 is 15 residues. Trimming took 3 bases from V and 2 from J; bases not matched to a gene: 3. The CDR3 DNA sequence: TGTGCCAGCAGCTTCCGGACAGGGACTGGAAACACCATATATTTT. This translates into CASSFRTGTGNTIYF.

The gene calls are TRBV7-8 and TRBJ2-7; the match to TRBD1 covers 7 bases. This CDR3 comprises 16 residues. The V gene end was trimmed by 5 bases and the J gene end by 1 base; junction bases not matched to a gene: 11. Germline lookup yields CDR1 SGHVS and CDR2 FQNEAQ. CDR3 region: CASSPVPGQRSYEQYF. The DNA for the CDR3 is TGTGCCAGCAGCCCTGTCCCGGGACAGAGATCCTACGAGCAGTACTTC.

The rearrangement uses TRBV7-9 and TRBJ2-7; D is possibly TRBD1 (5 bases). The V gene lost 6 bases and the J gene lost 6 bases, with 15 bases spanning the gap. Germline CDR1 is SEHNR and CDR2 is FQNEAQ (reference sequence). This CDR3 has 13 residues. The CDR3 DNA is TGTGCCAGCAGTCCAACCGTAGGGGTCGAGCAGTACTTC. It is translated as CASSPTVGVEQYF.

This rearrangement joins TRBV18 to TRBJ2-7; D perhaps matches TRBD2 (6 bases). Germline CDR1 reads KGHSH; CDR2 reads LQKENI. The CDR3 contains 14 residues. V lost 0 bases and J lost 4, with 10 bases in between. CDR3 bases: TGTGCCAGCTCACCACCGCACGGGAGTTACGAGCAGTACTTC. Protein: CASSPPHGSYEQYF.

In DNA, the CDR3 is TGCGCCAGCAGCTTGAACCCCGTCGGGGGCCTATACAATGAGCAGTTCTTC. Translated: CASSLNPVGGLYNEQFF. The gene calls are TRBV5-1 and TRBJ2-1, with D perhaps TRBD1 or TRBD2 (6 bases each). This CDR3 contains 17 residues. CDR1 SGHRS and CDR2 YFSETQ come from the germline V gene. Trimming stripped 1 base from V and 4 bases from J, with 18 bases between.

The chain uses TRBV16 and TRBJ2-2; a possible D gene is TRBD2 (7 bases). This CDR3 contains 19 residues. V dropped 2 bases and J dropped 3 bases, with 22 bases sitting between them. Germline CDR1 and CDR2: KGHSY and FQNENV. Here the CDR3 DNA reads TGTGCCAGCAGCCAAGTTGGGCCGGGGGCTAGCGGTTACACCGGGGAGCTGTTTTTT. Residues: CASSQVGPGASGYTGELFF.

The chain employs TRBV27 and TRBJ1-6; possibly TRBD1 for D (6 bases). CDR1 and CDR2 (germline): MNHEY, SMNVEV (reference sequence). The V end lost 4 bases, the J end lost 7 bases, and 14 bases lay between the germline ends. CDR3 length equals 15 residues. CDR3: CASSSGTGMNSPLHF. Written as DNA, the CDR3 is TGTGCCAGCAGTTCCGGCACAGGGATGAATTCACCCCTCCACTTT.

V usage is TRBV28 and J usage is TRBJ2-2; D may be TRBD2 (6 bases). Per the germline V gene, CDR1 is MDHEN and CDR2 is SYDVKM. The CDR3 sequence is 16 residues long. V dropped 1 base and J dropped 4 bases, with 13 bases sitting between them. CDR3 bases: TGTGCCAGCAGTTTATCGACTCGGGACTCCACCGGGGAGCTGTTTTTT. Protein product: CASSLSTRDSTGELFF.

The chain links TRBV4-3 to TRBJ1-1; 12 bases line up with TRBD1. Germline lookup yields CDR1 LGHNA and CDR2 YSLEER. Trimming cost V 0 bases and J 5 bases; bases outside gene matches: 7. This CDR3 spans 17 amino acids. The CDR3, as DNA: TGCGCCAGCAGCCAAGATACGGGACAGGGGGCTTGGACTGAAGCTTTCTTT. Protein sequence: CASSQDTGQGAWTEAFF.

The chain joins TRBV5-1 to TRBJ2-5; D is unresolved. The CDR3 has 12 residues. V was cut by 3 bases and J by 3 bases, with 6 bases left in between. Germline CDR1 is SGHRS and CDR2 is YFSETQ. CDR3: CASSSYEETQYF. CDR3 in DNA: TGCGCCAGCAGCTCCTATGAAGAGACCCAGTACTTC.

In regard to this clone: Other DNA sequences in the sample encode the same CDR3. The rearrangement links TRBV14 to TRBJ1-5, with a weak D call TRBD1 (6 bases). Germline lookup yields CDR1 SGHDN and CDR2 FVKESK. Trimming removed 4 bases at V and 2 bases at J, with 6 bases between. The CDR3 contains 13 residues. CDR3 nucleotide sequence: TGTGCCAGCAGCCGACAGGGCAATCAGCCCCAGCATTTT. This gives the protein CASSRQGNQPQHF.

A word on this clone: The sample carries other DNA sequences with the same CDR3. J is TRBJ2-3 and V is TRBV28; D may be TRBD1 or TRBD2 (5 bases each). Germline V gene sequence: CDR1 MDHEN, CDR2 SYDVKM. The V end lost 4 bases, the J end lost 3 bases, and 11 bases lay between the germline ends. The CDR3 extends over 14 amino acids. CDR3 amino acids: CASSSGQGTDTQYF. In DNA, the CDR3 is TGTGCCAGCAGTTCGGGGCAGGGAACAGATACGCAGTATTTT.

This chain connects TRBV28 to TRBJ1-5; D not resolved. Trimming left V 2 bases short and J 7 bases short, with 9 bases between. The CDR3 is 13 residues long. The V gene's germline CDR1 is MDHEN and CDR2 SYDVKM. CDR3: CASSLMGGQPQHF. For the CDR3, the DNA is TGTGCCAGCAGTTTAATGGGAGGGCAGCCCCAGCATTTT.

The chain links TRBV7-9 to TRBJ2-7; perhaps D is TRBD1 or TRBD2 (5 bases each). This CDR3 region has 12 residues. Deletions cut 3 bases from V and 7 bases from J, with 10 bases between. Per germline, CDR1 SEHNR and CDR2 FQNEAQ (reference sequence). CDR3 DNA sequence: TGTGCCAGCAGCTTTGTCGAGGGGGAGCAGTACTTC. Protein sequence: CASSFVEGEQYF.

The V call is TRBV18, the J call TRBJ1-4; no firm D call. The V gene's germline CDR1 is KGHSH and CDR2 LQKENI. V was trimmed by 3 bases and J by 5 bases, leaving 16 bases between them. The CDR3 contains 16 residues. The CDR3 DNA sequence: TGTGCCAGCTCACCCCAGCGGAGGACGGAGAATGAAAAACTGTTTTTT. Translated, it gives CASSPQRRTENEKLFF.

The rearrangement uses TRBV4-2 and TRBJ1-1, with TRBD1 identical over 7 bases. The trim removed 1 base at V and 4 bases at J, leaving 9 bases unmatched. This CDR3 region has 16 residues. The V gene's germline CDR1 is LGHNA and CDR2 YNFKEQ. For the CDR3, the DNA is TGTGCCAGCAGCCAAGTTTCCGGACAGGTCGGCACTGAAGCTTTCTTT. Translating gives CASSQVSGQVGTEAFF.

V gene TRBV10-2 combines with J gene TRBJ2-1; 10 bases fit TRBD2. The CDR3 consists of 12 residues. After removal of 7 bases from V and 8 bases from J, the junction contained 2 bases not matched to a gene. Germline values: CDR1 WSHSY, CDR2 SAAADI. The CDR3 nucleotides are TGCGCCAGCACGGGACTAGCGTATGAGCAGTTCTTC. This sequence encodes CASTGLAYEQFF.

The DNA for the CDR3 is TGTGCCAGCAGCATAAGACCGGGAGACTTCAGGGGAGATACGCAGTATTTT. Protein: CASSIRPGDFRGDTQYF. V gene TRBV5-4 combines with J gene TRBJ2-3, with D tentatively TRBD1 or TRBD2 (6 bases each). Germline V gene data show CDR1 as SGHNT and CDR2 as YYREEE (reference sequence). The V gene lost 4 bases and the J gene lost 5 bases, with 23 bases spanning the gap. The CDR3 sequence is 17 residues long.

The rearrangement links TRBV19 to TRBJ2-1, with D hard to call. Germline V gives CDR1 LNHDA, CDR2 SQIVND (reference sequence). The CDR3 has 13 residues. Trimming took off 4 bases at V and 2 bases at J, with 6 bases between the two ends. Here the CDR3 reads CASSRGPYNEQFF. Written as DNA, the CDR3 is TGTGCCAGTAGTAGAGGACCCTACAATGAGCAGTTCTTC.

V gene TRBV19 combines with J gene TRBJ2-7, with TRBD1 matching 12 bases. Trimming cost V 5 bases and J 7 bases; bases outside gene matches: 15. CDR1 LNHDA and CDR2 SQIVND come from the germline V gene (reference sequence). The length of the CDR3 is 17 residues. The DNA of the CDR3 is TGTGCCAGTAGTCTCCGCGTGTGGGGACAGGGGGCTCTGGAGCAGTACTTC. It yields the protein CASSLRVWGQGALEQYF.

The gene calls are TRBV30 and TRBJ2-7; D is possibly TRBD1 or TRBD2 (5 bases each). Germline V gives CDR1 GTSNPN, CDR2 SVGIG (reference sequence). The CDR3 is 13 amino acids. Trimming left V 3 bases short and J 0 bases short, with 9 bases between. CDR3 amino acids: CAWRGVGSYEQYF. The CDR3 nucleotides are TGTGCCTGGAGGGGGGTTGGCTCCTACGAGCAGTACTTC.